This passage covers 20 T cell receptor beta chains from one sample sequenced in a study of T cell responses to AZD1222 COVID-19 vaccine. This table comes from immunoSEQ multiplex PCR, and its TCRdb copy is limited to in-frame clones, with some not included. The data show approximately 100,000 clones, about 94% seen once. The sample here was peripheral blood, taken on day 0 of AZD1222 vaccination. Receptor source: an adult in good health.

V gene TRBV5-1 combines with J gene TRBJ1-1; D is unclear. Germline V gives CDR1 SGHRS, CDR2 YFSETQ. The CDR3 has 13 amino acids. V was pared by 2 bases and J by 5 bases, with 10 bases between. The CDR3 sequence: CASSFLGGTEAFF. In nucleotides, the CDR3 is TGCGCCAGCAGCTTTCTTGGTGGAACTGAAGCTTTCTTT.

The J gene is TRBJ2-3, the V gene TRBV7-3; D ambiguous. Between the trimmed V and J ends, which lost 3 bases and 4 bases, there was a span of 8 bases. The length of the CDR3 is 13 residues. Germline loops: CDR1 SGHTA, CDR2 FQGTGA. The CDR3 here is CASSFNYPDTQYF. In DNA form, the CDR3 reads TGTGCCAGCAGCTTCAACTACCCAGATACGCAGTATTTT. Full variable domain (outside the CDR3, taken from reference TRBV7-3 and TRBJ2-3): GAGVSQTPSNKVTEKGKYVELRCDPISGHTALYWYRQSLGQGPEFLIYFQGTGAADDSGLPNDRFFAVRPEGSVSTLKIQRTERGDSAVYLCASSFNYPDTQYFGPGTRLTVL.

J is TRBJ2-6 and V is TRBV7-9; TRBD2 matches 7 bases. V lost 2 bases and J lost 0; bases outside the gene matches: 4. CDR3 length: 17 amino acids. Germline CDR1 and CDR2: SEHNR and FQNEAQ (reference sequence). CDR3 loop: CASSLSGGISGANVLTF. CDR3 bases: TGTGCCAGCAGCTTATCGGGGGGAATCTCTGGGGCCAACGTCCTGACTTTC.

This clone was seen only once. This chain uses TRBV6-4 with TRBJ2-5, with a possible D match to TRBD1 (5 bases). V was cut by 3 bases and J by 2 bases, with 16 bases left in between. CDR1 and CDR2 from the germline V gene are MRHNA and SNTAGT. This CDR3 is 16 amino acids long. The CDR3 DNA is TGTGCCAGCAGTGAAGGTGGGGCAGGATCTCAAGAGACCCAGTACTTC. It specifies CASSEGGAGSQETQYF.

The chain links TRBV28 to TRBJ1-1; the match to TRBD1 covers 11 bases. Losses at the gene ends were 7 bases for V and 0 bases for J; bases not matched to a gene: 7. This CDR3 is built from 16 residues. CDR1 and CDR2 from the germline V gene are MDHEN and SYDVKM. The CDR3 bases are TGTGCCAGCACCAACCGGGACAGGGGGATGAACACTGAAGCTTTCTTT. Translated: CASTNRDRGMNTEAFF.

The chain is built from TRBV12-3 or TRBV12-4 and TRBJ1-1; D is perhaps TRBD1 (6 bases). The CDR3 extends over 13 amino acids. Trimming pared 6 bases from V and 4 bases from J, leaving 12 bases between. As DNA, the CDR3 is TGTGCCAGCAGCCTACAGGGTAGCACTGAAGCTTTCTTT. Translation: CASSLQGSTEAFF.

The chain recombines TRBV10-1 with TRBJ2-3, with 11 nucleotides matching TRBD2. This CDR3 is 18 amino acids long. The V and J ends lost 3 bases and 0 bases, in that order; junction bases with no gene match: 8. Germline V gene data show CDR1 as WNHNN and CDR2 as SYGVQD (reference sequence). Written as DNA, the CDR3 is TGCGCCAGCAGTGATGGGACTAGCGGAAAATCTAGCACAGATACGCAGTATTTT. This sequence encodes CASSDGTSGKSSTDTQYF.

The rearrangement links TRBV19 to TRBJ1-4; no firm D call. V lost 5 bases and J lost 0, with 13 bases in between. CDR1 and CDR2 (germline): LNHDA, SQIVND (reference sequence). The CDR3 spans 16 residues. The CDR3 region has the DNA TGTGCCAGTAGTCGCTATATGGCAGCAACTAATGAAAAACTGTTTTTT. This codes for CASSRYMAATNEKLFF.

Only one count was recorded for this clone. V usage is TRBV6-5 and J usage is TRBJ1-2; 8 bases align to TRBD1. V lost 6 bases to trimming and J lost 7 bases; unmatched junction nucleotides: 10. Germline V lookup: CDR1 MNHEY, CDR2 SVGAGI. The CDR3 totals 14 residues. The CDR3 nucleotides read TGTGCCAGCAGAGCCCCAGGGGGCCTGGCTGGCTACACCTTC. Protein: CASRAPGGLAGYTF.

This clone showed up just once. The rearrangement uses TRBV12-3 or TRBV12-4 and TRBJ1-2; D call uncertain. The CDR3 is 11 amino acids. Trimming removed 5 bases from V and 8 bases from J, with 9 bases in between. As DNA, the CDR3 is TGTGCCAGCAGTCGGGCGGGGGGCTACACCTTC. Amino acid sequence: CASSRAGGYTF.

The chain recombines TRBV13 with TRBJ1-1, with 7 positions matching TRBD1. The CDR3 contains 14 residues. V shed 5 bases and J 5 bases; nucleotides not matched to a gene: 8. CDR1 is PRHDT and CDR2 is FYEKMQ in the germline V gene (reference sequence). The DNA of the CDR3 is TGTGCCAGCAGCACCACAGGGGCTTGGACTGAAGCTTTCTTT. It yields the protein CASSTTGAWTEAFF.

This clone showed up just once. The V and J genes are TRBV6-1 and TRBJ2-7, with D uncertain. CDR3 length equals 13 residues. CDR1 MNHNS and CDR2 SASEGT come from the germline V gene. V lost 0 bases to trimming and J lost 1 base, with 4 bases between them. CDR3 sequence reads: CASSEASSYEQYF. As DNA, the CDR3 is TGTGCCAGCAGTGAAGCAAGTTCCTACGAGCAGTACTTC.

The rearrangement joins TRBV25-1 to TRBJ1-1, with D maybe TRBD1 (5 bases). Germline V gives CDR1 MGHDK, CDR2 SYGVNS. This CDR3 comprises 15 residues. V lost 1 base and J lost 5, with 14 bases in between. CDR3 region: CASSEWSLPGTEAFF. The CDR3 bases are TGTGCCAGCAGTGAATGGTCCTTGCCAGGGACTGAAGCTTTCTTT.

The J gene is TRBJ2-1, the V gene TRBV4-2; 7 bases align to TRBD2. This CDR3 contains 18 residues. Germline V gene lookup returns CDR1 LGHNA and CDR2 YNFKEQ. The junction had 17 bases not matched to a gene; V was cut back by 1 base and J by 8 bases. The CDR3 spells CASSQGGGTAGVRYEQFF. CDR3 in DNA: TGTGCCAGCAGCCAAGGGGGGGGGACTGCGGGAGTAAGGTATGAGCAGTTCTTC.

The chain links TRBV19 to TRBJ1-2; TRBD1 aligns across 7 bases. The CDR3 runs to 16 residues. CDR1 is LNHDA and CDR2 is SQIVND in the germline V gene (reference sequence). V was pared by 8 bases and J by 4 bases, with 16 bases of the junction left unmatched. The CDR3 coding sequence is TGTGCCAGTTCGCAGACGCCAAACAGGGGCGGCTATGGCTACACCTTC. Translation gives CASSQTPNRGGYGYTF.

The chain has TRBV5-1 and TRBJ1-1; D not resolved. Trimming cost V 4 bases and J 4 bases, with 11 bases left between them. Looked up from germline, CDR1 is SGHRS and CDR2 is YFSETQ. There are 13 residues in the CDR3. CDR3 in DNA: TGCGCCAGCAGCGTGACTGCGAGCACTGAAGCTTTCTTT. It encodes CASSVTASTEAFF.

The genes are TRBV12-3 or TRBV12-4 and TRBJ1-2, with D hard to call. This CDR3 has 13 amino acids. V gave up 6 bases and J gave up 0 bases, with 8 bases separating them. CDR3 in DNA: TGTGCCAGCAGCCCAACAGCTAACTATGGCTACACCTTC. Residues: CASSPTANYGYTF.

V is TRBV7-8 and J is TRBJ2-1; 8 positions match TRBD2. CDR1 SGHVS and CDR2 FQNEAQ come from the germline V gene. V was clipped by 6 bases and J by 1 base; unmatched bases: 5. This CDR3 contains 15 residues. The CDR3 protein is CASSLTSASYNEQFF. CDR3 coding DNA: TGTGCCAGCAGTTTGACTAGCGCTTCCTACAATGAGCAGTTCTTC.

The V and J genes are TRBV7-9 and TRBJ1-1; tentative D call: TRBD1 (6 bases). The V gene lost 2 bases and the J gene lost 3 bases, with 13 bases spanning the gap. This CDR3 region has 15 residues. Per germline, CDR1 SEHNR and CDR2 FQNEAQ (reference sequence). Written as DNA, the CDR3 is TGTGCCAGCAGCTTAATAGGGGGTCGGGACACTGAAGCTTTCTTT. This encodes CASSLIGGRDTEAFF.

This clone was detected once. The rearrangement links TRBV27 to TRBJ1-1, with no clear D. The CDR3 is made up of 17 amino acids. Germline V lookup: CDR1 MNHEY, CDR2 SMNVEV (reference sequence). Trimming removed 6 bases at V and 4 bases at J, with 24 bases between. CDR3 sequence: CASREDSDTYSFTEAFF. Written as DNA, the CDR3 is TGTGCCAGCAGAGAAGATAGCGACACCTACTCATTCACTGAAGCTTTCTTT.